The following is a T cell receptor (beta chain) sequence with its context. The data stem from a study of blood T cell repertoires in COVID-19. In the study overall: Italy, Spain and the United States were the sources of the convalescent and acute COVID-19 samples. T cells, B-cell-depleted T cells, or PBMCs supplied cDNA or gDNA.

In the original analysis: Amplified reference gene primers provided the basis for estimating nucleated cell counts. Some clones are missing from TCRdb's copy, which holds only in-frame ones; the method was immunoSEQ multiplex PCR. V, J and clone size derive from that table, while D and trimming were established from the DNA sequence. Seen here are 200,000 or so clones, around nine tenths observed once, and the top ten hold 2.7%. This CDR3 comprises 16 residues. Trimming took 3 bases from V and 1 from J; bases not matched to a gene: 2. Germline assignment: CDR1 SGHTA and CDR2 FQGTGA. V is TRBV7-3 and J is TRBJ2-5; TRBD2 matches 13 bases. Sequencing was done on a sample of peripheral blood. This TCR came from a woman aged 60-70 years with acute or convalescent COVID-19. CDR3 region: CASSLRLAGGQETQYF. CDR3 sequence (DNA): TGTGCCAGCAGCTTGCGACTAGCGGGGGGCCAAGAGACCCAGTACTTC.